What follows are 29 T cell receptor beta chains derived from one specimen sequenced in a study of OX40 agonist ivuxolimab in advanced cancers. Assay used: immunoSEQ multiplex PCR; TCRdb lists only in-frame clones, some missing. The sample holds about 43,000 clones, about 86% seen once. The sample consisted of CD4+ or CD8+ T cells sorted from blood, taken in a trial of the OX40 agonist ivuxolimab. All receptors come from an adult with an advanced solid tumor such as melanoma, head and neck, liver or kidney cancer.

This chain uses TRBV5-4 with TRBJ2-3; 10 nucleotides line up with TRBD2. The J segment lost 2 bases and the V segment lost 3 bases, leaving 6 bases of the junction unmatched. The CDR3 covers 16 residues. Germline values: CDR1 SGHNT, CDR2 YYREEE (reference sequence). The CDR3 nucleotides read TGTGCCAGCAGCTCGTTACTAGCGGGACTCACAGATACGCAGTATTTT. Protein sequence: CASSSLLAGLTDTQYF.

The chain uses TRBV5-1 and TRBJ2-7; 11 positions match TRBD2. The V and J ends lost 2 bases and 4 bases, in that order; junction bases with no gene match: 5. CDR3 size: 15 residues. Germline CDR1 reads SGHRS; CDR2 reads YFSETQ. The CDR3 loop is CASSFTSGSLYEQYF. In nucleotides, the CDR3 is TGCGCCAGCAGCTTTACTAGCGGGAGCCTATACGAGCAGTACTTC.

This chain links TRBV18 with TRBJ2-1, with D possibly being TRBD2 (5 bases). CDR3 size: 14 residues. CDR1 and CDR2 (germline): KGHSH, LQKENI. V was trimmed by 2 bases and J by 5 bases, leaving 10 bases between them. The CDR3: CASSPSGFNNEQFF. CDR3 coding DNA: TGTGCCAGCTCACCATCGGGGTTTAACAATGAGCAGTTCTTC.

This clone was recorded a few times. The V and J genes are TRBV6-1 and TRBJ2-3, with D hard to call. Trimming took 5 bases from V and 2 from J, leaving 11 bases between them. In germline, CDR1 is MNHNS, CDR2 SASEGT. The CDR3 totals 14 residues. CDR3: CASSKVRNTDTQYF. The CDR3 DNA follows: TGTGCCAGCAGTAAGGTGCGGAACACAGATACGCAGTATTTT.

In this sample, this clone turned up a few times. The V and J genes are TRBV18 and TRBJ2-1; perhaps TRBD1 as D (5 bases). Trimming took 0 bases from V and 5 from J, leaving 8 bases between them. Germline-derived CDR1 and CDR2 are KGHSH and LQKENI. This CDR3 region has 14 residues. CDR3 coding DNA: TGTGCCAGCTCACCACCAATAGGGGACAATGAGCAGTTCTTC. Translation gives CASSPPIGDNEQFF. Using reference TRBV18 and TRBJ2-1 for the parts outside the CDR3, the full variable domain is NAGVMQNPRHLVRRRGQEARLRCSPMKGHSHVYWYRQLPEEGLKFMVYLQKENIIDESGMPKERFSAEFPKEGPSILRIQQVVRGDSAAYFCASSPPIGDNEQFFGPGTRLTVL.

V is TRBV6-1 and J is TRBJ2-7; 13 nucleotides agree with TRBD2. V lost 11 bases to trimming and J lost 7 bases; unmatched junction nucleotides: 8. Germline V CDR1 and CDR2: MNHNS, SASEGT. The CDR3 spans 13 residues. The CDR3 sequence is CAGRTSGSKEQYF. In DNA form, the CDR3 reads TGTGCCGGGAGGACTAGCGGGAGTAAAGAGCAGTACTTC.

The chain links TRBV5-4 to TRBJ1-5; D might be TRBD1 (6 bases). Germline lookup yields CDR1 SGHNT and CDR2 YYREEE (reference sequence). The CDR3 is 13 residues long. Trimming took 4 bases from V and 4 from J, leaving 9 bases between them. The CDR3 bases are TGTGCCAGCAGCCAGGGGCAGAATCAGCCCCAGCATTTT. This codes for CASSQGQNQPQHF.

On this clone itself: In the same sample, other DNA sequences code for this CDR3. The J gene is TRBJ1-3, the V gene TRBV6-1, with D uncertain. Germline CDR1 MNHNS, CDR2 SASEGT. V lost 6 bases and J lost 1, with 4 bases in between. This CDR3 has 12 residues. CDR3 nucleotides: TGTGCCAGCAGGCCATCTGGAAACACCATATATTTT. Its translation: CASRPSGNTIYF.

The chain employs TRBV4-1 and TRBJ1-4, with a weak D call TRBD1 (6 bases). This CDR3 region has 15 residues. The germline V gene encodes CDR1 MGHRA and CDR2 YSYEKL. V dropped 4 bases and J dropped 4 bases, with 13 bases sitting between them. The CDR3 DNA reads TGCGCCAGCAGCCCAGGACAGACTCTTAATGAAAAACTGTTTTTT. Translation gives CASSPGQTLNEKLFF.

The chain has TRBV7-2 and TRBJ1-2, with D possibly being TRBD1 (5 bases). This CDR3 has 13 amino acids. Germline CDR1 SGHTA, CDR2 FQGNSA. V was cut by 5 bases and J by 4 bases, with 11 bases left in between. The CDR3 protein is CASSGTLSYGYTF. The CDR3 nucleotides are TGTGCCAGCAGCGGGACTCTTAGCTATGGCTACACCTTC.

V and J are TRBV29-1 and TRBJ2-3; a possible D gene is TRBD2 (5 bases). Between the trimmed V and J ends, which lost 6 bases and 0 bases, there was a span of 10 bases. Germline V gene sequence: CDR1 SQVTM, CDR2 ANQGSEA. CDR3 length: 13 residues. The CDR3, as DNA: TGCAGCGTCGACGGGATTAGCACAGATACGCAGTATTTT. This sequence encodes CSVDGISTDTQYF.

This clone was observed a single time. The V gene is TRBV6-1, the J gene TRBJ1-3; TRBD1 agrees at 9 bases. Per the germline V gene, CDR1 is MNHNS and CDR2 is SASEGT. With 10 bases clipped from V and 1 base from J, the junction kept 5 bases outside the gene matches. The length of the CDR3 is 14 residues. CDR3 in amino acids: CAISTGGSGNTIYF. Here the CDR3 DNA reads TGTGCCATTTCGACAGGGGGGTCTGGAAACACCATATATTTT.

Concerning this clone itself: Germline and junction disagree at one end, which may indicate a read error. The J gene is TRBJ1-5, the V gene TRBV6-6, with 8 nucleotides matching TRBD1. The CDR3 has 14 residues. Germline loops: CDR1 MNHNY, CDR2 SVGAGI (reference sequence). In DNA form, the CDR3 reads TGTGCCAGCAGTTCGGCAGGGGGCAACCAGCCCCAGCATTTT. Translation gives CASSSAGGNQPQHF.

The CDR3 loop is CASSWTAGGTGELFF. DNA of the CDR3: TGTGCCAGCAGCTGGACCGCCGGGGGGACCGGGGAGCTGTTTTTT. This chain joins TRBV5-4 and TRBJ2-2; the match to TRBD2 covers 7 bases. V shed 3 bases and J 5 bases; nucleotides not matched to a gene: 7. The CDR3 totals 15 residues. Germline values: CDR1 SGHNT, CDR2 YYREEE (reference sequence). Full variable domain (remainder filled in from reference TRBV5-4 and TRBJ2-2): ETGVTQSPTHLIKTRGQQVTLRCSSQSGHNTVSWYQQALGQGPQFIFQYYREEENGRGNFPPRFSGLQFPNYSSELNVNALELDDSALYLCASSWTAGGTGELFFGEGSRLTVL.

The chain joins TRBV7-9 to TRBJ2-3; D perhaps matches TRBD2 (6 bases). Germline values: CDR1 SEHNR, CDR2 FQNEAQ (reference sequence). V dropped 0 bases and J dropped 3 bases, with 10 bases sitting between them. The CDR3 spans 15 residues. The CDR3 nucleotides read TGTGCCAGCAGCTTAGCTCTGGCGGGGACAGATACGCAGTATTTT. It translates to CASSLALAGTDTQYF.

The chain joins TRBV6-1 to TRBJ2-1, with 10 bases lining up with TRBD2. Germline CDR1 reads MNHNS; CDR2 reads SASEGT. With 3 bases clipped from V and 4 bases from J, the junction kept 15 bases outside the gene matches. This CDR3 has 19 residues. CDR3 nucleotides: TGTGCCAGCAGTGAGATCGGGGAACCAGCGGGGGGGAGGTACAATGAGCAGTTCTTC. Translated: CASSEIGEPAGGRYNEQFF.

This chain joins TRBV6-4 and TRBJ2-1; 9 bases fit TRBD1. The J segment lost 6 bases and the V segment lost 3 bases, leaving 9 bases of the junction unmatched. CDR1 and CDR2 from the germline V gene are MRHNA and SNTAGT. This CDR3 is 16 amino acids long. The CDR3 DNA follows: TGTGCCAGCAGTGAAACGTACCGGGACAGGGTCAATGAGCAGTTCTTC. Its translation is CASSETYRDRVNEQFF.

The chain couples TRBV6-1 to TRBJ1-1; D is undetermined. Germline V gene sequence: CDR1 MNHNS, CDR2 SASEGT. V was clipped by 7 bases and J by 4 bases, with 16 bases between them. The CDR3 spans 14 residues. CDR3 DNA: TGTGCCAGCACCGGGGATGTTGGGGTCACTGAAGCTTTCTTT. Its protein is CASTGDVGVTEAFF.

V is TRBV2 and J is TRBJ2-3, with D maybe TRBD2 (7 bases). Deletions cut 7 bases from V and 6 bases from J, with 14 bases between. Germline V gene data show CDR1 as SNHLY and CDR2 as FYNNEI. The CDR3 totals 13 residues. CDR3 in DNA: TGTGCCAGCAAACGGGGGGCTACGGATACGCAGTATTTT. Residues: CASKRGATDTQYF.

This clone was observed once. The rearrangement uses TRBV6-1 and TRBJ1-5; the match to TRBD1 covers 11 bases. The CDR3 loop spans 14 amino acids. Germline CDR1 and CDR2: MNHNS and SASEGT. With 4 bases clipped from V and 6 bases from J, the junction kept 2 bases outside the gene matches. This CDR3 is CASSGTGGSQPQHF. CDR3 bases: TGTGCCAGCAGTGGGACAGGGGGCTCTCAGCCCCAGCATTTT.

This chain links TRBV7-3 with TRBJ1-2; D is unclear. The ends were cut back, 2 bases at V and 2 bases at J, with 6 bases in the middle. Germline V gene sequence: CDR1 SGHTA, CDR2 FQGTGA. This CDR3 has 13 amino acids. This chain's CDR3 is CASSLSQNYGYTF. CDR3 in DNA: TGTGCCAGCAGCTTATCACAGAACTATGGCTACACCTTC.

J is TRBJ2-7 and V is TRBV4-1; TRBD1 aligns across 10 bases. Germline assignment: CDR1 MGHRA and CDR2 YSYEKL. V lost 6 bases to trimming and J lost 4 bases; unmatched junction nucleotides: 9. The CDR3 runs to 15 residues. In DNA form, the CDR3 reads TGCGCCAGCAGTCTCCAAGGGGACAGGGGATACGAGCAGTACTTC. Protein product: CASSLQGDRGYEQYF.

This clone was found a few times. The genes are TRBV9 and TRBJ2-6, with D unresolved. V lost 7 bases and J 4 bases, leaving 6 bases between the germline ends. Germline loops: CDR1 SGDLS, CDR2 YYNGEE. There are 12 residues in the CDR3. The chain's CDR3 is CASGLGANVLTF. The CDR3 DNA is TGTGCCAGCGGCCTGGGGGCCAACGTCCTGACTTTC. Full variable domain (rest looked up from reference TRBV9 and TRBJ2-6): DSGVTQTPKHLITATGQRVTLRCSPRSGDLSVYWYQQSLDQGLQFLIQYYNGEERAKGNILERFSAQQFPDLHSELNLSSLELGDSALYFCASGLGANVLTFGAGSRLTVL.

V and J are TRBV11-2 and TRBJ2-5, with TRBD1 matching over 8 bases. This CDR3 comprises 15 residues. CDR1 and CDR2 (germline): SGHAT, FQNNGV. V was clipped by 1 base and J by 4 bases; unmatched bases: 5. This chain's CDR3 is CASSLGGQGGETQYF. The CDR3 bases are TGTGCCAGCAGCTTAGGCGGACAGGGAGGAGAGACCCAGTACTTC. The full variable domain, its missing parts supplied by reference TRBV11-2 and TRBJ2-5, is EAGVAQSPRYKIIEKRQSVAFWCNPISGHATLYWYQQILGQGPKLLIQFQNNGVVDDSQLPKDRFSAERLKGVDSTLKIQPAKLEDSAVYLCASSLGGQGGETQYFGPGTRLLVL.

The chain carries TRBV5-1 and TRBJ2-5; D uncertain. The CDR3 sequence is 13 residues long. Trimming shortened V by 4 bases and J by 4 bases, and 11 bases separated the two germline ends. Germline CDR1 SGHRS, CDR2 YFSETQ. CDR3 residues: CASSINYGETQYF. In DNA, the CDR3 is TGCGCCAGCAGCATAAACTACGGAGAGACCCAGTACTTC.

This clone has a handful of counts. The chain couples TRBV4-1 to TRBJ1-5; tentatively, D is TRBD1 (6 bases). CDR3 length: 18 residues. Germline assignment: CDR1 MGHRA and CDR2 YSYEKL. V was clipped by 3 bases and J by 2 bases, with 20 bases between them. The DNA of the CDR3 is TGCGCCAGCAGCCAGTTTTGGGGGCGTGTAACTGGCAATCAGCCCCAGCATTTT. It translates to CASSQFWGRVTGNQPQHF.

The rearrangement joins TRBV2 to TRBJ2-3; D not certain. V was pared by 5 bases and J by 6 bases, with 15 bases between. The CDR3 totals 14 residues. Per germline, CDR1 SNHLY and CDR2 FYNNEI. The CDR3 loop is CASSNYRGVDTQYF. The CDR3 bases are TGTGCCAGCAGTAACTACCGTGGAGTCGATACGCAGTATTTT.

This chain joins TRBV6-5 and TRBJ1-2; possible D gene TRBD1, 5 bases. With 0 bases removed from V and 3 bases from J, the gap between germline ends came to 14 bases. CDR1 MNHEY and CDR2 SVGAGI come from the germline V gene. There are 16 residues in the CDR3. The CDR3 DNA reads as TGTGCCAGCAGTTACTCTACCGCCGGGGCTCACTATGGCTACACCTTC. Protein: CASSYSTAGAHYGYTF.

This clone is a singleton in its sample. The V gene is TRBV30, the J gene TRBJ2-1; 10 bases are a match to TRBD2. CDR1 and CDR2 from the germline V gene are GTSNPN and SVGIG (reference sequence). V was pared by 3 bases and J by 10 bases, with 9 bases of the junction left unmatched. CDR3 length: 14 amino acids. The CDR3 DNA is TGTGCCTGGAGGTTTGGGCTAGCGGGAGAGGAGCAGTTCTTC. The encoded protein is CAWRFGLAGEEQFF.